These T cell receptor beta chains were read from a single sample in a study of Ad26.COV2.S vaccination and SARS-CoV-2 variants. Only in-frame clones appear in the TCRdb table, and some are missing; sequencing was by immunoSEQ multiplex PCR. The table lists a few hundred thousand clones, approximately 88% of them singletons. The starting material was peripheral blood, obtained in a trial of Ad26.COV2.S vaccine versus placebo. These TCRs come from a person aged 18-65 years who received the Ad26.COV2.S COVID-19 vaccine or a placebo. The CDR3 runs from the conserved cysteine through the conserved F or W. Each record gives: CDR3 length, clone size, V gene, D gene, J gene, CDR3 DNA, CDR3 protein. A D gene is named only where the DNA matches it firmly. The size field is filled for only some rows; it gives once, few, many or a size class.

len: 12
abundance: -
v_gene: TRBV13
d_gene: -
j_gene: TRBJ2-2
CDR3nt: TGTGCCAGCAGCTCTCGCACCGGGGAGCTGTTTTTT
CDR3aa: CASSSRTGELFF

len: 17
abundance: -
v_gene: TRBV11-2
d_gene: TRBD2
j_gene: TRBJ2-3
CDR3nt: TGTGCCAGCAGCTCAGAGGGAGGGATGGCCCGCGCAGATACGCAGTATTTT
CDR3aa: CASSSEGGMARADTQYF

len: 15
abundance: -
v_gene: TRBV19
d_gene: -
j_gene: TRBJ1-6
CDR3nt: TGTGCCAGCCAACTGGGGAGCGATAGGAATTCACCCCTCCACTTT
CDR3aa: CASQLGSDRNSPLHF

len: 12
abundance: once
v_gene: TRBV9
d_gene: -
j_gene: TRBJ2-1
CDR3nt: TGTGCCAGCAGCCAAGAAGGCAATGAGCAGTTCTTC
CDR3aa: CASSQEGNEQFF

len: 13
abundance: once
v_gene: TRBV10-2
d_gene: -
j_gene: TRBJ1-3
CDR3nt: TGCGCCAGCAGACCAAGCTCTGGAAACACCATATATTTT
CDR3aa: CASRPSSGNTIYF

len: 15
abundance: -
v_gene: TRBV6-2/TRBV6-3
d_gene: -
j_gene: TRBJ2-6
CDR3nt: TGTGCCAGCAGTTACCAGGATTCTGGGGCCAACGTCCTGACTTTC
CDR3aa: CASSYQDSGANVLTF

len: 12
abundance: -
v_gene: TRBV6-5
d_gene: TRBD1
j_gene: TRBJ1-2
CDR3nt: TGTGCCAGCACCGGGACAGAAGAAGGCTACACCTTC
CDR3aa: CASTGTEEGYTF

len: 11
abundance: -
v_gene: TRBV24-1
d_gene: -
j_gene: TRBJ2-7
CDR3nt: TGTGCCACTGCCGAGGGCTACGAGCAGTACTTC
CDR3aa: CATAEGYEQYF

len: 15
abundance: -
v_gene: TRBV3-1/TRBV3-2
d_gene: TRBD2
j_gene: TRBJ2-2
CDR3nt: TGTGCCAGCAGCCTATTAGCGGGGGCGCCCGGGGAGCTGTTTTTT
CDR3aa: CASSLLAGAPGELFF

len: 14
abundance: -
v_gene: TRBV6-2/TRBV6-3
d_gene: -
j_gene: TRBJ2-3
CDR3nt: TGTGCCAGCACCCCTTACGGGGTGGTAGATACGCAGTATTTT
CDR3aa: CASTPYGVVDTQYF

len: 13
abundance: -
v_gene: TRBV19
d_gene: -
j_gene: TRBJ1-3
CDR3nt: TGTGCCAGTAGCCAGGGTTCTGGAAACACCATATATTTT
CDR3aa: CASSQGSGNTIYF

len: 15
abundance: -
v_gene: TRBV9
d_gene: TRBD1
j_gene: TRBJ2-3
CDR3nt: TGTGCCAGCAGTCAACGGACAGGGGGGGCAGATACGCAGTATTTT
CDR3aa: CASSQRTGGADTQYF

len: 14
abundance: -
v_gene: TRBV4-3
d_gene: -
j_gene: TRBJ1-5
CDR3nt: TGCGCCAGCAGCCAATTAGTGGCCAGGCAGCCCCAGCATTTT
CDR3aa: CASSQLVARQPQHF

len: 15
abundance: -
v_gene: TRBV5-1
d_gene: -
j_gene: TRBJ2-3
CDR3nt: TGCGCCAGCAGCTTGGTTTTGCAGTCCACAGATACGCAGTATTTT
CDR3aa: CASSLVLQSTDTQYF

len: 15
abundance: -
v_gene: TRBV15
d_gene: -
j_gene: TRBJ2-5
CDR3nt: TGTGCCACCAGCAAGACAGCGAGCCGAGGGGAGACCCAGTACTTC
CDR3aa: CATSKTASRGETQYF

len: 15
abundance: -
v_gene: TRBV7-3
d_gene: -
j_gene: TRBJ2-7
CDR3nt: TGTGCCAGCAGCTGCCGTAAGGACCATCAGTACGAGCAGTACTTC
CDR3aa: CASSCRKDHQYEQYF

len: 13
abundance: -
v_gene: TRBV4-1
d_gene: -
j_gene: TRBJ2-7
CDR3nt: TGCGCCAGCAGCCAAGTCGACAGACACGAGCAGTACTTC
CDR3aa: CASSQVDRHEQYF

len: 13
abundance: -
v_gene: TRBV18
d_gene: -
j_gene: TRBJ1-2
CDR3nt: TGTGCCAGCTCACCGGCAGGGACCTATGGCTACACCTTC
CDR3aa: CASSPAGTYGYTF

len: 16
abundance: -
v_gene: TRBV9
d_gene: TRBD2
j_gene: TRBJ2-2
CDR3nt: TGTGCCAGCAGCTTAAGCGGGGGGGCGGACACCGGGGAGCTGTTTTTT
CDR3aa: CASSLSGGADTGELFF

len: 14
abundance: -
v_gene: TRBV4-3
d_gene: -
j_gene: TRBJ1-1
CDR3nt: TGCGCCAGCAGCCAGATGGGGGGGTATACTGAAGCTTTCTTT
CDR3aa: CASSQMGGYTEAFF

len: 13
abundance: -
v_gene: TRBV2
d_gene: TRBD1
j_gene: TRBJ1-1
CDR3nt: TGTGCCAGCAGAGACAGGGTGGGAACTGAAGCTTTCTTT
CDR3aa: CASRDRVGTEAFF

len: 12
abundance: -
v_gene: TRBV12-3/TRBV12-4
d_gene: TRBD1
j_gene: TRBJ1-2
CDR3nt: TGTGCCAGCAGTCCACAGGGGAGTGGCTACACCTTC
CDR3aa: CASSPQGSGYTF

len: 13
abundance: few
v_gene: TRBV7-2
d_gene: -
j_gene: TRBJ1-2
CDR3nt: TGTGCCAGCAGCTTATCGGAAAACTATGGCTACACCTTC
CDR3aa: CASSLSENYGYTF

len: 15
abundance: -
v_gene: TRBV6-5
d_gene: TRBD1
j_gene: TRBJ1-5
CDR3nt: TGTGCCAGCAGCAGGACAGGGGGCCCCAATCAGCCCCAGCATTTT
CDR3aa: CASSRTGGPNQPQHF

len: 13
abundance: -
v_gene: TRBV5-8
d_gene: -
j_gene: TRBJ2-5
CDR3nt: TGTGCCAGCAGCACCCGACAGAAAGAGACCCAGTACTTC
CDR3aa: CASSTRQKETQYF

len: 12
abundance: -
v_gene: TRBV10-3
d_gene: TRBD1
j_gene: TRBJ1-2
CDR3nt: TGTGCCATCAGGACAGGGACATATGGCTACACCTTC
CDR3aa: CAIRTGTYGYTF

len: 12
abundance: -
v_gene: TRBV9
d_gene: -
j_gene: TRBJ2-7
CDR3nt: TGTGCCAGCAGTGGGGGAGCGGCCGAGCAGTACTTC
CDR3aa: CASSGGAAEQYF

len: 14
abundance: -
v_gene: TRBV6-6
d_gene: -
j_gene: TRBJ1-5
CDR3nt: TGTGCCAGCAGTACCAGGGGAAGCAATCAGCCCCAGCATTTT
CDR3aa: CASSTRGSNQPQHF

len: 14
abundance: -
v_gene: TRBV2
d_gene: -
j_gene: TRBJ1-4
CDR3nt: TGTGCCAGCAGTGATACCGTAACTAATGAAAAACTGTTTTTT
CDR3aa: CASSDTVTNEKLFF